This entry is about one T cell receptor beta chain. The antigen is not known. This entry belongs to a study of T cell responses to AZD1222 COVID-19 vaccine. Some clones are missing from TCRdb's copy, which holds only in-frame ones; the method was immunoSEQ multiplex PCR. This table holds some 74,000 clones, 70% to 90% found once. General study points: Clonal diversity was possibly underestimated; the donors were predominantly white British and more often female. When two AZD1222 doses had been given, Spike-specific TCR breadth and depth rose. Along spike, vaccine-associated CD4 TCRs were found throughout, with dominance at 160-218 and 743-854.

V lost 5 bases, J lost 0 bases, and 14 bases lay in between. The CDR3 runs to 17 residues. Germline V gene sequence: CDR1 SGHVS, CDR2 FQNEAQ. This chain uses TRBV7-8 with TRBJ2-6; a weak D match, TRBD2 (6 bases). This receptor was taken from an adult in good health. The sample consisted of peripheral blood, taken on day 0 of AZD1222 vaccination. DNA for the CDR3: TGTGCCAGCAGCCCTCCGGGGGTTAGCTCTGGGGCCAACGTCCTGACTTTC. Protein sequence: CASSPPGVSSGANVLTF. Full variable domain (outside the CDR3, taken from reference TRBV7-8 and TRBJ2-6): GAGVSQSPRYKVAKRGQDVALRCDPISGHVSLFWYQQALGQGPEFLTYFQNEAQLDKSGLPSDRFFAERPEGSVSTLKIQRTQQEDSAVYLCASSPPGVSSGANVLTFGAGSRLTVL.